The sequence of this TCR beta chain was determined in a study of CXCR3-negative and CXCR3-positive naive CD8 T cells. Findings of the study overall: Memory CD8+ T cell repertoires were far less diverse than both naive subsets. For CXCR3-positive naive cells, TRB CDR3s were more hydrophobic than those of CXCR3-negative naive cells.

Libraries of TRB cDNA were made by 5' RACE and carried UMIs. TCRdb re-called the 5' RACE reads and shows each CDR3 protein once, DNA omitted. The table lists 55,000 to 70,000 distinct CDR3 sequences. Comments on this clonotype: Its antigen is as yet unknown.

Germline CDR1 MDHEN, CDR2 SYDVKM. The CDR3 sequence is 14 residues long. Definition of naive CD8+ T cells rested on a CD45RO-CCR7+CD27+CD95- profile. This sequence originates from a human donor in good health. Some clones in this sample may be carry-over from other donors' samples. This chain uses TRBV28 with TRBJ2-7; no DNA is available, so the TRBD1 call from TCRdb remains unchecked. Sequenced material: naive CXCR3+ CD8+ T cells from blood. Stated subset: CD45RO-CCR7+CD27+CD95- naive CD8+ T cells expressing CXCR3 (TNR3+). The CDR3 loop is CASSQDRGLDEQHF.